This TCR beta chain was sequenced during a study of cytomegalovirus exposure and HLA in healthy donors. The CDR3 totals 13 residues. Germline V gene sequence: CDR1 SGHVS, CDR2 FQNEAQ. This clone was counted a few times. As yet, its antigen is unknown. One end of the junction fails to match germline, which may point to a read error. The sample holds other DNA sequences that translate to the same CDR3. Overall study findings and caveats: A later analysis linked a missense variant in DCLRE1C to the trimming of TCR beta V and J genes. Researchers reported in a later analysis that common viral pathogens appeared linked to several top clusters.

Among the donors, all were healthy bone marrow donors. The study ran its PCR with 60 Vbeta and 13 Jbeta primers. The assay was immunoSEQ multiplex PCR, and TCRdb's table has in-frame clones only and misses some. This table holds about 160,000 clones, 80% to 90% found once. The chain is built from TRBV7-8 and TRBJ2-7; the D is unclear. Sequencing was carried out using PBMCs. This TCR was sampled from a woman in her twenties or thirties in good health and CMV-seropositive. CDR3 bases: TGTGCCAGCAACTTAAAGCCGGCCTACGAGCAGTACTTC. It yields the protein CASNLKPAYEQYF.